What follows are 19 T cell receptor beta chains derived from one specimen sequenced in a study of blood T cell repertoires in COVID-19. This table comes from immunoSEQ multiplex PCR, and its TCRdb copy is limited to in-frame clones, with some not included. In the table there are tens of thousands of clones, more than 75% of which are singletons. Sequencing was carried out using peripheral blood. The receptors originated from a man in his sixties with active or convalescent COVID-19.

The V gene is TRBV6-5, the J gene TRBJ1-6; D is possibly TRBD1 (5 bases). The CDR3 contains 13 residues. The V end lost 4 bases, the J end lost 14 bases, and 15 bases lay between the germline ends. Germline V gene sequence: CDR1 MNHEY, CDR2 SVGAGI. The CDR3 region has the DNA TGTGCCAGCAGTTTTGCGGACACCAGCACCCTCCACTTT. Its protein product is CASSFADTSTLHF.

The rearrangement links TRBV29-1 to TRBJ1-2; TRBD1 matches 12 bases. Trimming took 6 bases from V and 8 from J; bases not matched to a gene: 7. The CDR3 is made up of 13 amino acids. Germline V gives CDR1 SQVTM, CDR2 ANQGSEA. The CDR3 bases are TGCAGCGTAAGGGGACAGGGGGCGCAGGGCTACACCTTC. Translating gives CSVRGQGAQGYTF. Filled out from reference TRBV29-1 and TRBJ1-2, the complete variable domain reads SAVISQKPSRDICQRGTSLTIQCQVDSQVTMMFWYRQQPGQSLTLIATANQGSEATYESGFVIDKFPISRPNLTFSTLTVSNMSPEDSSIYLCSVRGQGAQGYTFGSGTRLTVV.

This CDR3 reads CASSLFRERVEQYF. CDR3 sequence (DNA): TGTGCCAGCAGCCTTTTCAGGGAAAGGGTCGAGCAGTACTTC. This rearrangement joins TRBV5-5 to TRBJ2-7; D may be TRBD1 (5 bases). The CDR3 has 14 amino acids. Per the germline V gene, CDR1 is SGHKS and CDR2 is YYEKEE (reference sequence). Trimming pared 4 bases from V and 6 bases from J, leaving 17 bases between.

J is TRBJ1-5 and V is TRBV6-6; a weak D match, TRBD1 (6 bases). Deletions cut 4 bases from V and 9 bases from J, with 22 bases between. CDR1 is MNHNY, CDR2 SVGAGI, per germline (reference sequence). CDR3 length: 16 amino acids. The DNA for the CDR3 is TGTGCCAGCAGTTCTGACGGGACGGGTTACAGGGTGCCCCAGCATTTT. Protein: CASSSDGTGYRVPQHF.

The rearrangement links TRBV19 to TRBJ1-1; unclear D gene. Germline CDR1 LNHDA, CDR2 SQIVND (reference sequence). This CDR3 comprises 13 residues. Deletions cut 5 bases from V and 3 bases from J, with 10 bases between. CDR3 DNA sequence: TGTGCCAGTAGTCCCCCCGGGGACACTGAAGCTTTCTTT. Translated: CASSPPGDTEAFF.

The V call is TRBV18, the J call TRBJ2-7, with D tentatively TRBD2 (6 bases). The CDR3 is made up of 14 amino acids. CDR1 and CDR2 from the germline V gene are KGHSH and LQKENI. Trimming took 6 bases from V and 4 from J, leaving 16 bases between them. CDR3 sequence reads: CASSPGTGEYEQYF. The CDR3 DNA follows: TGTGCCAGCTCGCCCGGGACGGGGGAATACGAGCAGTACTTC.

V usage is TRBV5-1 and J usage is TRBJ1-5; 9 bases fit TRBD1. The CDR3 covers 16 residues. The J segment lost 6 bases and the V segment lost 4 bases, leaving 11 bases of the junction unmatched. Germline values: CDR1 SGHRS, CDR2 YFSETQ. The CDR3 is CASSPKPGQGRQPQHF. For the CDR3, the DNA is TGCGCCAGCAGCCCCAAACCGGGACAGGGTCGTCAGCCCCAGCATTTT.

This sequence joins TRBV18 and TRBJ1-1; D is possibly TRBD1 (6 bases). The V end was cut by 5 bases, the J end by 5 bases, with 9 bases between. This CDR3 spans 12 amino acids. The germline gives CDR1 KGHSH, CDR2 LQKENI. This CDR3 reads CASSGQRTEAFF. Here the CDR3 DNA reads TGTGCCAGCTCAGGACAGAGAACTGAAGCTTTCTTT.

This clone was seen only once. This chain links TRBV19 with TRBJ1-2, with 7 bases fitting TRBD1. V lost 4 bases and J lost 6; bases outside the gene matches: 11. In germline, CDR1 is LNHDA, CDR2 SQIVND (reference sequence). The CDR3 length is 15 residues. CDR3 residues: CASSTLRQGNDGYTF. The CDR3 DNA follows: TGTGCCAGTAGTACCCTGCGACAGGGAAATGATGGCTACACCTTC. Filled out from reference TRBV19 and TRBJ1-2, the complete variable domain reads DGGITQSPKYLFRKEGQNVTLSCEQNLNHDAMYWYRQDPGQGLRLIYYSQIVNDFQKGDIAEGYSVSREKKESFPLTVTSAQKNPTAFYLCASSTLRQGNDGYTFGSGTRLTVV.

The V and J genes are TRBV27 and TRBJ2-5; D gene unclear. The CDR3 contains 16 residues. Trimming took 0 bases from V and 5 from J, leaving 16 bases between them. CDR1 and CDR2 from the germline V gene are MNHEY and SMNVEV (reference sequence). Here the CDR3 DNA reads TGTGCCAGCAGTTTATCGAAAATCGATTTAGCCGAGACCCAGTACTTC. This gives the protein CASSLSKIDLAETQYF.

The chain links TRBV2 to TRBJ1-6; 10 bases line up with TRBD1. J was trimmed by 10 bases and V by 5 bases; bases with no gene match: 11. The CDR3 has 16 amino acids. From germline, CDR1 is SNHLY and CDR2 FYNNEI. The CDR3 nucleotides read TGTGCCAGCAGTAGAAGACAGGGGGCGCCTGGCTCACCCCTCCACTTT. Translation gives CASSRRQGAPGSPLHF.

CDR3 DNA sequence: TGTGCCAGCAGCTACAGCGGGGCTGACGGAAACACCATATATTTT. Translation gives CASSYSGADGNTIYF. The genes are TRBV7-2 and TRBJ1-3; D may be TRBD1 (5 bases). This CDR3 region has 15 residues. The V and J ends lost 4 bases and 4 bases respectively, with 14 bases between them. Germline V lookup: CDR1 SGHTA, CDR2 FQGNSA.

This rearrangement joins TRBV7-6 to TRBJ2-2; possibly TRBD2 for D (6 bases). Between the trimmed V and J ends, which lost 5 bases and 6 bases, there was a span of 16 bases. Germline CDR1 is SGHVS and CDR2 is FNYEAQ. CDR3 length: 15 amino acids. The CDR3 DNA is TGTGCCAGCAGCAAACGACTAGAAGAGGCCGGGGAGCTGTTTTTT. Residues: CASSKRLEEAGELFF.

The rearrangement uses TRBV10-1 and TRBJ1-1, with 7 bases aligning to TRBD1. Germline V gene lookup returns CDR1 WNHNN and CDR2 SYGVQD (reference sequence). After removal of 5 bases from V and 6 bases from J, the junction contained 6 bases not matched to a gene. CDR3 length: 13 residues. CDR3 DNA sequence: TGCGCCAGCAGTCACAGGGGTGAAGCTGAAGCTTTCTTT. Translating it yields CASSHRGEAEAFF.

The chain links TRBV29-1 to TRBJ2-3; 15 nucleotides line up with TRBD2. Germline CDR1 SQVTM, CDR2 ANQGSEA. This CDR3 has 14 amino acids. The ends lost 6 bases at V and 8 bases at J; junction bases unmatched: 6. CDR3 in DNA: TGCAGCGTCGGACTAGCGGGGGGGATATCTACGCAGTATTTT. The encoded protein is CSVGLAGGISTQYF.

This clone was recorded only once. J is TRBJ1-5 and V is TRBV19; D not certain. The V gene lost 3 bases and the J gene lost 9 bases, with 15 bases spanning the gap. Per germline, CDR1 LNHDA and CDR2 SQIVND (reference sequence). The CDR3 is made up of 14 amino acids. In nucleotides, the CDR3 is TGTGCCAGTAGTATCGGGCAGCTCGGAGGGCCCCAGCATTTT. Its translation is CASSIGQLGGPQHF.

This chain joins TRBV25-1 and TRBJ2-7, with TRBD1 matching over 7 bases. The junction had 1 base not matched to a gene; V was cut back by 5 bases and J by 0 bases. Germline V gives CDR1 MGHDK, CDR2 SYGVNS. This CDR3 is 13 amino acids long. CDR3 bases: TGTGCCAGCAGTAGGGACAGCTCCTACGAGCAGTACTTC. Translated, it gives CASSRDSSYEQYF.

The CDR3 here is CSVARQGAFLGGYGYTF. The CDR3 DNA reads as TGCAGCGTTGCCAGACAGGGGGCTTTCCTTGGGGGCTATGGCTACACCTTC. The rearrangement uses TRBV29-1 and TRBJ1-2, with 10 bases aligning to TRBD1. The CDR3 extends over 17 amino acids. CDR1 and CDR2 (germline): SQVTM, ANQGSEA. Germline trimming cut 4 bases from V and 4 bases from J; bases unmatched to any gene: 15.

The sample holds one count of this clone. The chain joins TRBV3-1 (or the pseudogene TRBV3-2) to TRBJ2-5, with unresolved D. Germline V gives CDR1 LGHDT, CDR2 YNNKEL (reference sequence). Trimming took 3 bases from V and 1 from J, leaving 3 bases between them. The CDR3 sequence is 12 residues long. CDR3 in amino acids: CASSHSQETQYF. The CDR3 coding sequence is TGTGCCAGCAGCCACAGCCAAGAGACCCAGTACTTC.